Presented here are 25 T cell receptor beta chains from one specimen sequenced in a study of T cell changes during pregnancy in multiple sclerosis. Data came from immunoSEQ multiplex PCR; TCRdb stores just in-frame clones and leaves some out. The table shows about 71,000 clones, with more than 90% occurring only once. The sequences come from peripheral blood, collected in the third trimester of pregnancy. Source of these receptors: a female donor with multiple sclerosis, enrolled in a pregnancy study.

The V call is TRBV30, the J call TRBJ1-1, with D possibly TRBD1 on 6 matching bases. V was pared by 4 bases and J by 7 bases, with 13 bases between. CDR1 and CDR2 from the germline V gene are GTSNPN and SVGIG (reference sequence). CDR3 length: 12 amino acids. The CDR3, as DNA: TGTGCCTGGAAACGCGGGGGCCGTGAAGCTTTCTTT. The encoded protein is CAWKRGGREAFF.

The chain uses TRBV2 and TRBJ2-2; 10 bases are a match to TRBD2. The junction had 10 bases not matched to a gene; V was cut back by 3 bases and J by 6 bases. CDR1 is SNHLY and CDR2 is FYNNEI in the germline V gene. The CDR3 has 17 amino acids. CDR3 in DNA: TGTGCCAGCAGTGATTCCTCCCTAGCGGGAGTCCCCGGGGAGCTGTTTTTT. Its protein is CASSDSSLAGVPGELFF.

In this sample, this clone turned up once. The junction departs from germline at one end; a sequencing error may be responsible. This chain joins TRBV10-1 and TRBJ1-1; 7 bases fit TRBD1. This CDR3 is built from 12 residues. Germline V gives CDR1 WNHNN, CDR2 SYGVQD (reference sequence). The CDR3 region has the DNA TGCACCAGCAGTGACCAGGGGGAGGAAGCTTTCTTT. Protein: CTSSDQGEEAFF.

The DNA for the CDR3 is TGCGCCAGCAGCCACCATCCCCCCGCGGGGCGATTCTCCTACGAGCAGTACTTC. Amino acid sequence: CASSHHPPAGRFSYEQYF. J is TRBJ2-7 and V is TRBV4-1; weak D call: TRBD2 (6 bases). The CDR3 spans 18 residues. From germline, CDR1 is MGHRA and CDR2 YSYEKL. Between the trimmed V and J ends, which lost 3 bases and 0 bases, there was a span of 21 bases.

This clone appeared a single time. This chain connects TRBV10-3 to TRBJ2-2; TRBD1 aligns across 8 bases. CDR1 is ENHRY and CDR2 is SYGVKD in the germline V gene. The junction had 8 bases not matched to a gene; V was cut back by 4 bases and J by 7 bases. This CDR3 is built from 15 residues. The CDR3 here is CAISVGQESHGELFF. The CDR3 DNA is TGTGCCATCAGTGTGGGACAGGAGAGTCACGGGGAGCTGTTTTTT.

This clone has a handful of counts. The J gene is TRBJ2-1, the V gene TRBV9; 8 positions match TRBD2. J was trimmed by 7 bases and V by 0 bases; bases with no gene match: 15. Germline lookup yields CDR1 SGDLS and CDR2 YYNGEE. This CDR3 is 18 amino acids long. The CDR3 nucleotides read TGTGCCAGCAGCGTAGCGGCCGGGGGCGGGGGGAAAGCGAATGAGCAGTTCTTC. Amino acid sequence: CASSVAAGGGGKANEQFF.

The chain recombines TRBV28 with TRBJ2-7; TRBD2 matches 14 bases. Germline trimming cut 8 bases from V and 5 bases from J; bases unmatched to any gene: 2. Germline V gene lookup returns CDR1 MDHEN and CDR2 SYDVKM. The CDR3 has 13 amino acids. The CDR3 loop reads CASGTSGRNEQYF. DNA of the CDR3: TGTGCCAGCGGGACTAGCGGGAGAAACGAGCAGTACTTC.

The DNA for the CDR3 is TGTGCCTGGATGGAGACAGGAAGATACGAGCAGTACTTC. Translating gives CAWMETGRYEQYF. The chain recombines TRBV30 with TRBJ2-7, with a weak D call TRBD1 (6 bases). The ends were cut back, 4 bases at V and 4 bases at J, with 14 bases in the middle. CDR1 is GTSNPN and CDR2 is SVGIG in the germline V gene (reference sequence). This CDR3 is 13 amino acids long.

V gene TRBV7-2 combines with J gene TRBJ2-2; TRBD1 matches at 7 bases. The CDR3 length is 15 residues. Germline V lookup: CDR1 SGHTA, CDR2 FQGNSA. J was trimmed by 3 bases and V by 4 bases; bases with no gene match: 5. The CDR3: CASSSKQGHTGELFF. The CDR3 nucleotides are TGTGCCAGCAGCTCGAAACAGGGGCACACCGGGGAGCTGTTTTTT. Together with reference TRBV7-2 and TRBJ2-2, the CDR3 gives the full variable domain: GAGVSQSPSNKVTEKGKDVELRCDPISGHTALYWYRQSLGQGLEFLIYFQGNSAPDKSGLPSDRFSAERTGGSVSTLTIQRTQQEDSAVYLCASSSKQGHTGELFFGEGSRLTVL.

The V and J genes are TRBV7-9 and TRBJ1-3, with D possibly matching TRBD1 (6 bases). V dropped 8 bases and J dropped 1 base, with 12 bases sitting between them. The length of the CDR3 is 14 residues. Germline loops: CDR1 SEHNR, CDR2 FQNEAQ (reference sequence). CDR3 sequence: CASVGQISGNTIYF. The CDR3 DNA sequence: TGTGCCAGCGTGGGACAAATATCTGGAAACACCATATATTTT.

The V and J genes are TRBV9 and TRBJ2-7, with 10 nucleotides matching TRBD1. Per the germline V gene, CDR1 is SGDLS and CDR2 is YYNGEE. The CDR3 consists of 16 residues. Trimming took 4 bases from V and 6 from J; bases not matched to a gene: 13. The CDR3 DNA is TGTGCCAGCAGCTCGATTTCGGGACAGGGGATCAGCGAGCAGTACTTC. Translated: CASSSISGQGISEQYF. Full variable domain (missing parts from reference TRBV9 and TRBJ2-7): DSGVTQTPKHLITATGQRVTLRCSPRSGDLSVYWYQQSLDQGLQFLIQYYNGEERAKGNILERFSAQQFPDLHSELNLSSLELGDSALYFCASSSISGQGISEQYFGPGTRLTVT.

The genes are TRBV29-1 and TRBJ2-3; 7 positions match TRBD1. Trimming took 3 bases from V and 1 from J; bases not matched to a gene: 1. Germline assignment: CDR1 SQVTM and CDR2 ANQGSEA. The CDR3 runs 13 residues. CDR3 nucleotides: TGCAGCGTTGACGACAGGGGCACAGATACGCAGTATTTT. This translates into CSVDDRGTDTQYF.

CDR3 region: CASSQTLGTGVSWAADGYTF. Here the CDR3 DNA reads TGTGCCAGCAGCCAAACGCTTGGGACAGGTGTTTCATGGGCTGCGGATGGCTACACCTTC. The chain is built from TRBV21-1 and TRBJ1-2; TRBD1, the table's D call, was not compared with the DNA. TRBV21-1 is reported as a pseudogene. The CDR3 has 20 amino acids.

The chain combines TRBV5-1 with TRBJ2-7, with TRBD1 matching 12 bases. Germline CDR1 is SGHRS and CDR2 is YFSETQ. The CDR3 has 14 amino acids. V was clipped by 4 bases and J by 4 bases; unmatched bases: 3. In DNA, the CDR3 is TGCGCCAGCAGCGGGGGACAGGGGGCTTACGAGCAGTACTTC. Amino acids: CASSGGQGAYEQYF.

The table lists this clone with a count of one. J is TRBJ2-1 and V is TRBV5-4; weak D call: TRBD2 (7 bases). Germline CDR1 reads SGHNT; CDR2 reads YYREEE (reference sequence). This CDR3 has 14 residues. The V gene lost 1 base and the J gene lost 9 bases, with 14 bases spanning the gap. The CDR3 nucleotides are TGTGCCAGCAGCTTGAAGTGGGGGGGGCGTGAGCAGTTCTTC. Translation: CASSLKWGGREQFF.

This clone was counted once. This chain uses TRBV5-1 with TRBJ2-5; 7 bases align to TRBD1. V lost 3 bases, J lost 6 bases, and 20 bases stayed unmatched. Per the germline V gene, CDR1 is SGHRS and CDR2 is YFSETQ. CDR3 length: 18 residues. CDR3 region: CASSSGSLTGPGVKTQYF. The CDR3 nucleotides are TGCGCCAGCAGCTCGGGAAGCCTGACAGGGCCAGGGGTGAAGACCCAGTACTTC.

The rearrangement links TRBV10-2 to TRBJ1-2; D might be TRBD1 (6 bases). The V and J ends lost 3 bases and 11 bases respectively, with 10 bases between them. Per the germline V gene, CDR1 is WSHSY and CDR2 is SAAADI. This CDR3 region has 11 residues. The chain's CDR3 is CASSERTDYTF. The CDR3 DNA reads TGCGCCAGCAGTGAAAGGACAGATTACACCTTC.

This clone occurred a few times. The chain joins TRBV7-6 to TRBJ2-6; 10 positions agree with TRBD2. Per the germline V gene, CDR1 is SGHVS and CDR2 is FNYEAQ. V lost 2 bases, J lost 2 bases, and 18 bases stayed unmatched. The CDR3 sequence is 22 residues long. The CDR3 reads CASSLNPTSGKSNWTGANVLTF. CDR3 DNA sequence: TGTGCCAGCAGCTTAAACCCCACTAGCGGGAAATCGAACTGGACTGGGGCCAACGTCCTGACTTTC.

V and J are TRBV5-1 and TRBJ1-1, with a tentative D call TRBD1 (6 bases). Trimming cost V 6 bases and J 1 base, with 13 bases left between them. CDR3 length: 14 amino acids. Germline assignment: CDR1 SGHRS and CDR2 YFSETQ. The chain's CDR3 is CASTPGHPNTEAFF. The CDR3 DNA is TGCGCCAGCACGCCGGGACACCCGAACACTGAAGCTTTCTTT.

This chain connects TRBV18 to TRBJ2-7, with a possible D match to TRBD1 (6 bases). Deletions cut 3 bases from V and 2 bases from J, with 8 bases between. The CDR3 loop spans 13 amino acids. The V gene's germline CDR1 is KGHSH and CDR2 LQKENI. CDR3 amino acids: CASSPQGPYEQYF. CDR3 DNA sequence: TGTGCCAGCTCACCCCAGGGGCCCTACGAGCAGTACTTC.

The CDR3 DNA sequence: TGTGCTAGTGGTCTGGGACTGACCTACAATGAGCAGTTCTTC. Its translation: CASGLGLTYNEQFF. The chain couples TRBV12-5 to TRBJ2-1, with D possibly matching TRBD2 (6 bases). Germline V gene sequence: CDR1 LGHNT, CDR2 FRNRAP. This CDR3 comprises 14 residues. Trimming removed 5 bases at V and 2 bases at J, with 10 bases between.

The chain couples TRBV7-9 to TRBJ1-1; 8 bases fit TRBD1. Germline loops: CDR1 SEHNR, CDR2 FQNEAQ (reference sequence). After removal of 3 bases from V and 8 bases from J, the junction contained 8 bases not matched to a gene. This CDR3 region has 14 residues. This CDR3 reads CASSLSRQGKEAFF. The CDR3 DNA reads as TGTGCCAGCAGCTTGTCTCGACAGGGGAAAGAAGCTTTCTTT.

The chain uses TRBV7-2 and TRBJ2-5; the match to TRBD1 covers 8 bases. Unmatched junction bases numbered 6, after V lost 5 bases and J lost 4 bases. Germline V gene sequence: CDR1 SGHTA, CDR2 FQGNSA. This CDR3 is 14 amino acids long. CDR3 loop: CASSPGQGLETQYF. CDR3 DNA sequence: TGTGCCAGCAGCCCCGGACAGGGCTTAGAGACCCAGTACTTC.

The gene calls are TRBV6-1 and TRBJ1-6; the match to TRBD1 covers 9 bases. CDR1 is MNHNS and CDR2 is SASEGT in the germline V gene. V lost 7 bases, J lost 3 bases, and 4 bases stayed unmatched. This CDR3 has 15 residues. CDR3 in amino acids: CASTVTGGYNSPLHF. Written as DNA, the CDR3 is TGTGCCAGCACTGTGACAGGGGGCTATAATTCACCCCTCCACTTT.

CDR3: CASSLQESYEQYF. The DNA of the CDR3 is TGCGCCAGCAGCTTACAGGAGTCCTACGAGCAGTACTTC. This chain joins TRBV5-1 and TRBJ2-7; a weak D match, TRBD1 (5 bases). The germline V and J ends were trimmed by 2 bases and 1 base, with 7 bases remaining between them. The CDR3 covers 13 residues. Germline V gene lookup returns CDR1 SGHRS and CDR2 YFSETQ.